The clone carrying this T cell receptor beta chain has ten or more counts. Its antigen is not known. This entry is derived from a study of T cell repertoires in cytomegalovirus infection. Study-level information: Through public TCR beta signatures, both CMV infection and matching HLA type were indicated. The study, taken as a whole, reports: Dominating the ex vivo response were HLA-C-restricted CMV-specific TCR beta clonotypes. Using cumulative public TCR beta family frequency, the authors identified those who carried CMV together with the relevant HLA.

The CDR3 totals 20 residues. V lost 5 bases, J lost 2 bases, and 17 bases stayed unmatched. Germline V gives CDR1 SGHTA, CDR2 FQGNSA. TCRdb processed the reads anew with MiXCR; each CDR3 protein has one entry. The sample holds a few hundred thousand distinct CDR3 sequences; roughly 43% are singletons and the top ten take around 46%. The chain employs TRBV7-2 and TRBJ2-1; 11 nucleotides line up with TRBD1. Here the sequenced sample was cultured PBMCs, taken from culture after CMV antigen stimulation. The TCR sequence derives from a human donor in good health (CMV status not recorded). Some clones in this sample may be carry-over from other donors' samples. The CDR3 reads CASSRPITRLGQGAYNEQFF. In nucleotides, the CDR3 is TGTGCCAGCAGCCGACCCATAACACGATTGGGACAGGGGGCCTACAATGAGCAGTTCTTC.